This T cell receptor (beta chain) originates from a study of T-cell reconstitution after alpha-beta-depleted transplantation in children. Germline V gene data show CDR1 as SQVTM and CDR2 as ANQGSEA. CDR3 length: 16 residues. The TCRbeta library was prepared with unique molecular identifiers. TCRdb reanalysed the PCR reads using MiXCR and keeps one entry per CDR3 protein. The sample has about 230,000 distinct CDR3 sequences, around 12% seen once; the top ten hold around 2.8%. Concerning this clonotype: This could be a read error, since a much larger clone is one nucleotide away.

The source of this sequence is a human donor who donated a stem cell graft to a child with acute lymphoblastic leukemia. V and J are TRBV29-1 and TRBJ2-3; D not resolved. The sample here was PBMCs from the stem cell graft donor, taken from the stem cell graft. The CDR3 spells CTVEKRISSHTDTQYF. As DNA, the CDR3 is TGCACCGTTGAAAAGAGGATTTCCTCACACACAGATACGCAGTATTTT.